The present T cell receptor beta chain was sequenced within a study of beta chain features in type 1 diabetes. Points from the study as a whole: Insertion counts at VDJ junctions were lower in type 1 diabetes patients, who also showed more deletions there. All four CD4+ subsets from Type 1 diabetes patients carried moderately but significantly shorter TCRB CDR3s.

Central memory, naive, regulatory and stem cell-like memory CD4+ cells were sorted by CD45RO/CCR7/CD25/CD127/CD95/CD27. Expressed TCRB transcripts were sequenced because the entire RNA isolate underwent reverse transcription. The repertoire was sequenced with immunoSEQ multiplex PCR; TCRdb's copy has only in-frame clones and lacks some. The sample records around 310,000 clones, 11% being singletons. This clone was seen a handful of times. Its antigen is unidentified. This CDR3 contains 14 residues. V lost 5 bases, J lost 3 bases, and 7 bases stayed unmatched. Germline CDR1 SGHTA, CDR2 FQGTGA. V gene TRBV7-3 combines with J gene TRBJ2-7; the match to TRBD1 covers 7 bases. This receptor was identified in a young woman in good health. The sequenced sample consisted of naive CD4+ T cells from blood. The CDR3, as DNA: TGTGCCAGCAGCCTTTTGACAGGGTACTACGAGCAGTACTTC. It yields the protein CASSLLTGYYEQYF.